The clone carrying this T cell receptor beta chain showed up just a few times. Its antigen is currently unknown. A much larger clone differs from this one at a single base, so this may be a read error. Axillary draining lymph nodes of breast cancer patients supplied the node samples. V gave up 5 bases and J gave up 7 bases, with 8 bases separating them. CDR3 size: 10 residues. Germline CDR1 is GTSNPN and CDR2 is SVGIG (reference sequence). TCRdb itself ran the multiplex PCR reads through MiXCR, one entry per CDR3 protein. This sample has 130,000 or so distinct CDR3 sequences, with 30% to 35% found just once. This specimen comes from a study of breast tumors, draining lymph nodes, adjacent tissues. Study conclusions and caveats: Data only fit, rather than demonstrated, lymph node origin of most tumor T cells. Tumor repertoires ranked between lymph nodes and nontumor tissue in diversity, with V and J gene preferences. Compared with basal-like, luminal-like tumors shared significantly more repertoire with nontumor tissue.

This receptor was taken from a female donor with breast cancer. Some clones in this sample may be carry-over from other donors' samples. The sequencing sample was made of axillary lymph node tissue. The chain links TRBV30 to TRBJ1-2; D is undetermined. The CDR3 loop is CAWGPAGYTF. CDR3 in DNA: TGTGCCTGGGGTCCGGCTGGCTACACCTTC.